These T cell receptor beta chains were read from a single sample in a study of blood T cell repertoires in COVID-19. Measured with immunoSEQ multiplex PCR; TCRdb has only the in-frame clones, and not every one. This table has 90,000 to 100,000 clones, roughly 87% appearing once. The sequencing input was peripheral blood. These receptors originate from a man aged 70-80 years with acute or convalescent COVID-19. Both conserved end residues are part of each CDR3. D genes are given only for firm matches.

J: TRBJ2-2
D: TRBD2
V: TRBV6-4
CDR3: CASSEGGGTGELFF

J: TRBJ1-6
D: TRBD1
V: TRBV6-4
CDR3: CASSGTGDSPLHF

J: TRBJ1-2
D: -
V: TRBV12-3/TRBV12-4
CDR3: CASRRTSEGYTF

J: TRBJ2-1
D: TRBD2
V: TRBV6-2/TRBV6-3
CDR3: CASSYRTSGLNEQFF

J: TRBJ2-1
D: -
V: TRBV5-1
CDR3: CASSLNEGYNEQFF

J: TRBJ2-5
D: TRBD1
V: TRBV6-5
CDR3: CASRTGGAKTQYF

J: TRBJ1-6
D: TRBD1
V: TRBV28
CDR3: CAAGTGPYNSPLHF

J: TRBJ2-5
D: -
V: TRBV10-3
CDR3: CAISGGQGRTQETQYF

J: TRBJ2-1
D: TRBD1
V: TRBV7-4
CDR3: CASSLELGQGAYNEQFF

J: TRBJ2-3
D: -
V: TRBV25-1
CDR3: CASSPQLFTGPDTQYF

J: TRBJ2-5
D: -
V: TRBV4-2
CDR3: CASSQGGEEETQYF

J: TRBJ2-6
D: -
V: TRBV19
CDR3: CASSILAVAGANVLTF

J: TRBJ1-2
D: -
V: TRBV10-2
CDR3: CASSDVSGPNGYTF

J: TRBJ1-5
D: -
V: TRBV28
CDR3: CASSLKAGRGGNQPQHF

J: TRBJ2-2
D: TRBD2
V: TRBV28
CDR3: CALGEGSTGELFF

J: TRBJ2-5
D: -
V: TRBV5-4
CDR3: CASSSSQETQYF

J: TRBJ1-3
D: TRBD1
V: TRBV11-2
CDR3: CASSLSQGLGDTIYF

J: TRBJ2-7
D: TRBD1
V: TRBV9
CDR3: CASSFQQGVRYEQYF

J: TRBJ2-7
D: TRBD1
V: TRBV3-1/TRBV3-2
CDR3: CASSQDRAYEQYF

J: TRBJ2-1
D: -
V: TRBV4-2
CDR3: CASSQDFGSVQFF

J: TRBJ1-2
D: TRBD1
V: TRBV28
CDR3: CASSPGQGRPYGYTF

J: TRBJ2-5
D: -
V: TRBV11-2
CDR3: CASSFQGREEETQYF

J: TRBJ1-5
D: -
V: TRBV11-2
CDR3: CASSLERGQPQHF

J: TRBJ1-2
D: -
V: TRBV19
CDR3: CASTTLRESTGNYGYTF

J: TRBJ2-3
D: -
V: TRBV3-1/TRBV3-2
CDR3: CASSPRTVQGTDTQYF

J: TRBJ1-3
D: -
V: TRBV5-1
CDR3: CASSPQGAGNTIYF